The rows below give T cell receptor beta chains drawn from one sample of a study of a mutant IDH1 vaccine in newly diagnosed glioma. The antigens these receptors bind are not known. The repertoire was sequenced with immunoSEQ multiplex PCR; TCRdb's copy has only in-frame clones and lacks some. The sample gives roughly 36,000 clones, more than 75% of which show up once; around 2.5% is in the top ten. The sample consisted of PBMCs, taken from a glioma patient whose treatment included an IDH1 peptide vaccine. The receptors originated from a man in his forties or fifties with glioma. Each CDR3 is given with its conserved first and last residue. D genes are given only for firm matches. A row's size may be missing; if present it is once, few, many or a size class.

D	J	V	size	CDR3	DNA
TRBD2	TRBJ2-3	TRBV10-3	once	CAIKEPSGRDTQYF	TGTGCCATCAAAGAACCTAGCGGCAGGGATACGCAGTATTTT
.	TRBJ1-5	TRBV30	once	CAWSVSSNQPQHF	TGTGCCTGGAGTGTCTCAAGCAATCAGCCCCAGCATTTT
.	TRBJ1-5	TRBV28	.	CASSPSRGFGGNQPQHF	TGTGCCAGCAGCCCTTCGAGGGGCTTCGGGGGCAATCAGCCCCAGCATTTT
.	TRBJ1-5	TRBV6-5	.	CASSPRGYNQPQHF	TGTGCCAGCAGCCCCAGGGGCTACAATCAGCCCCAGCATTTT
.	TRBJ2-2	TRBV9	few	CASSGLGGELFF	TGTGCCAGCAGCGGACTAGGCGGGGAGCTGTTTTTT
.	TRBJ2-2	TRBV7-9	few	CASSFQGLGGPGELFF	TGTGCCAGCAGCTTCCAAGGACTAGGGGGTCCCGGGGAGCTGTTTTTT
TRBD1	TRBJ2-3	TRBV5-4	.	CASSDRGGADTQYF	TGTGCCAGCAGCGACAGGGGGGGCGCAGATACGCAGTATTTT
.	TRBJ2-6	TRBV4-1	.	CASTGETGANVLTF	TGCGCCAGCACAGGGGAAACCGGGGCCAACGTCCTGACTTTC
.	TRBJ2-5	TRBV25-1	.	CASSEFGASEKETQYF	TGTGCCAGCAGTGAATTTGGGGCAAGTGAGAAAGAGACCCAGTACTTC
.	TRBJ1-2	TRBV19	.	CASSSYSNPNYGYTF	TGTGCCAGTAGTTCGTATTCCAACCCCAACTATGGCTACACCTTC
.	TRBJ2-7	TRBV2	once	CASSDGGLALEQYF	TGTGCCAGCAGTGACGGGGGTCTTGCGCTCGAGCAGTACTTC
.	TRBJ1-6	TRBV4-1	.	CASSQARGRGFSPLHF	TGCGCCAGCAGCCAAGCTAGGGGCAGGGGTTTTTCACCCCTCCACTTT
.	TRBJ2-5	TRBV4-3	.	CASSQVVAGEQETQYF	TGCGCCAGCAGCCAAGTCGTGGCAGGGGAACAAGAGACCCAGTACTTC
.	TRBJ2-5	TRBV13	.	CASSDSRVGETQYF	TGTGCCAGCAGCGATTCCAGGGTAGGAGAGACCCAGTACTTC
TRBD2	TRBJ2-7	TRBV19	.	CATARAGAYEQYF	TGTGCCACCGCGCGAGCGGGAGCTTACGAGCAGTACTTC
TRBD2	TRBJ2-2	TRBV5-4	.	CASSQAGGNTGELFF	TGTGCCAGCAGCCAAGCGGGGGGGAACACCGGGGAGCTGTTTTTT
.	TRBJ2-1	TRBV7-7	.	CASSSGLEQFF	TGTGCCAGCAGCTCCGGGCTAGAGCAGTTCTTC
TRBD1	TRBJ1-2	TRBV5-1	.	CASSPDRGPGGYTF	TGCGCCAGCAGCCCGGACAGGGGGCCTGGTGGCTACACCTTC
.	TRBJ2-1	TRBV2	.	CASSDGGLISYNEQFF	TGTGCCAGCAGCGACGGGGGGCTAATTTCCTACAATGAGCAGTTCTTC
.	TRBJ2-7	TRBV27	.	CASSSPYEQYF	TGTGCCAGCAGCAGCCCCTACGAGCAGTACTTC
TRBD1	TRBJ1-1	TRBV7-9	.	CASSSRTGGTEAFF	TGTGCCAGCAGCTCCCGGACAGGGGGGACTGAAGCTTTCTTT
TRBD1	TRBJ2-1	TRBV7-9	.	CASSSGTGFNDEQFF	TGTGCCAGCAGCTCAGGGACAGGGTTTAACGATGAGCAGTTCTTC
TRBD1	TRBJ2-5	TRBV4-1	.	CASSQPTGVETQYF	TGCGCCAGCAGCCAGCCCACAGGGGTGGAGACCCAGTACTTC
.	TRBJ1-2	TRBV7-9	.	CASSLSLSYTF	TGTGCCAGCAGCTTAAGCCTCAGCTACACCTTC